The source of this T cell receptor (beta chain) is a study of shared clonotypes between healthy human individuals (dated by TCRdb to the early 2020s). About the investigation overall: The cohort comprised a couple of women and a few men aged 18 to 49 years. For each donor, CD4 naive and CD4 memory were each run on three plates, CD8 naive on two plates, and CD8 memory on one plate. To estimate repertoire size and how much clonotype sharing occurs between individuals, the study deeply sequenced the blood TCR repertoires of several healthy adults. To increase sequencing depth and limit assay-specific biases, different laboratories used diverse techniques to prepare libraries and sequence TCR repertoires. Between about 0.94 and 8.9 billion PBMCs per donor were obtained by leukapheresis. Broader findings and caveats from the paper: Sampling was limited to blood, and TCR repertoires in tissue likely differ from TCR repertoires in blood. Incomplete sequencing was indicated by rarefaction of sorted-subset datasets, despite the large sequencing depth. Naive subsets generally had larger estimated clonotype richness than memory subsets did. Based on pairwise subsampling, the degree of clonotype sharing among donors was expected to be affected by sequencing depth. Clonotypes shared by all four sorted-subset donors showed higher generation probabilities than non-shared clonotypes. Sharing across a few donors was observed for around 5% of naive CD4, under 4% of naive CD8, 2% to 2.5% of memory CD4, and around 0.4% of memory CD8 clonotypes. Because the study included only a small number of donors, the genetic and exposure-history diversity represented was limited.

The donors were healthy, HIV-negative adults with no recently reported acute infections or vaccinations. Every donor was a Caucasian adult residing in Nashville, Tennessee, USA. Magnetic negative selection was used to enrich CD4+ T cells, after which naive cells were positively selected on CD45RA and the negative fraction became the memory subset. Blood was obtained by leukapheresis, after which PBMCs were separated by Ficoll-Histopaque density gradient centrifugation and cryopreserved in liquid nitrogen vapor phase. Purity and quantity of every magnetically sorted T cell population were checked by analytical flow cytometry. Genomic DNA was isolated from each sorted fraction and quantified by UV absorbance on a Nanodrop 2000c. Using the deep immunoSEQ assay, TCR CDR3 regions were amplified from genomic DNA by multiplex PCR. Extracted genomic DNA from each cell subset was spread evenly across all wells of several immunoSEQ 96-well plates, with each plate serving as a replicate. For sorted subsets, about 210 ng of genomic DNA, equivalent to around 31,000 T cell genomes, went into each replicate PCR. The purified libraries were quantified using a Qubit 3.0 fluorometer, sized with a Bioanalyzer 2100, and then quantified again using the KAPA Library Quantification kit. Every immunoSEQ 96-well plate was sequenced on a dedicated single-read 150-cycle Illumina NextSeq 550 flow cell. In the authors' own workflow: Because the immunoSEQ output held only junctional sequences and lacked quality scores, the filtering could not match the filtering applied to full-length reads. Sequences were annotated with PyIR, a Python wrapper for IgBLAST v1.9, using IMGT germline references to assign V/J genes and CDR3. Reads were filtered out if the reads had weak V/J assignments (E-value above 1e-6), no CDR3, stop codons, out-of-frame junctions, or ambiguous translated residues. V3J clonotypes were defined as sequences sharing the same inferred V gene, J gene, and CDR3 amino acid sequence. To compute the percentage overlap between repertoires, the number of shared unique clonotypes was divided by the size of the smaller repertoire. RTK rarefaction, the Chao1 estimator, and Recon v2.1 estimates of unobserved clonotypes were used to assess repertoire richness. Generation probabilities were computed with OLGA for all TCRbeta clonotypes obtained by the gDNA method from four donors. In its TCRdb copy, this immuneACCESS table keeps in-frame sequences only and misses some clones. Where compared with another copy, unresolved V genes explain less than half of these, and the others have no known cause. That table supplies the V and J calls and clone size; D and trimming were determined from the DNA. This sample holds roughly 2.2 million clones; more than 85% were observed only once. The ten largest clones add up to 0.39% of the sample.

The CDR3 has 12 amino acids, counting the end cysteine and phenylalanine. Kept here is only the CDR3 DNA, which spans 36 bases and is read in frame from base 1. From a lookup of the germline V gene, CDR1 and CDR2 are SGDLS and YYNGEE. V drops 0 bases and J drops 6 bases, leaving 5 bases in between. Details on this clone: The antigen this receptor binds is unknown. No clone much larger than this one lies a single base away; base qualities are absent. At the DNA level, this CDR3 is encoded by other sequences in the same sample as well.

Sequenced: naive CD4+ T cells from PBMCs. In light of the paper, this sample's cell subset or site label describes: CD45RA+ positively selected. The V and J genes are TRBV9 and TRBJ2-3; the D gene assignment is ambiguous. This TCR was recovered from a man in his late teens or twenties in good health. Some clones in this sample may be carry-over from other donors' samples. The nucleotides are TGTGCCAGCAGCGTAGGGGGTGATACGCAGTATTTT. This sequence encodes CASSVGGDTQYF.